This TCR beta chain was obtained from a study of blood T cell repertoires in COVID-19. Overall study context: Researchers got acute and convalescent COVID-19 samples from the United States, Italy and Spain. PBMCs, B-cell-depleted T cells, or T cells were the source of the cDNA or gDNA that made up the material.

From germline, CDR1 is PRHDT and CDR2 FYEKMQ (reference sequence). Trimming stripped 4 bases from V and 10 bases from J, with 21 bases between. The CDR3 is 15 amino acids. Source study methods: Amplification with reference gene primers provided the estimates of nucleated cell counts. The protocol was immunoSEQ multiplex PCR, while the TCRdb copy is restricted to in-frame clones and leaves out a portion. V and J calls and clone size are copied from that table; D and trimming were computed from the DNA. The data hold about 170,000 clones, with about 87% observed a single time. The TCR originated in a man between 18 and 29 years old with active or convalescent COVID-19. The chain links TRBV13 to TRBJ2-3, with a possible D match to TRBD1 (8 bases). The specimen was peripheral blood. CDR3: CASSSTGGGTKAQYF. In DNA, the CDR3 is TGTGCCAGCAGCTCCACAGGGGGTGGGACTAAGGCGCAGTATTTT.